This T cell receptor beta chain originates from a study of control samples from healthy donors and cancer patients (dated by TCRdb to the early 2020s). The CDR1 and CDR2 encoded by the germline V gene are SQVTM and ANQGSEA. Trimming accounts for 6 bases at V and 9 bases at J, while the number of junction bases matched to no gene is 7. Inclusive of the bounding cysteine and phenylalanine, the CDR3 is 11 residues long. The CDR3 DNA has 33 bases and is translated from base 1. To note about this clone: Its antigen has not been determined. No base qualities exist here, and no much larger clone lies one base off it.

Libraries were constructed by the immunoSEQ multiplex PCR assay. Entries here come from immuneACCESS through TCRdb and include only in-frame sequences with V and J called. Some clones fail to appear in such tables; in the studies checked, an unresolved V gene covers under half of the shortfall, and the cause of the remainder is unknown. This sample is represented by around 59,000 clones; more than 85% of them were singletons. 1.7% of the sample goes to the ten largest clones. The V gene is TRBV29-1 and the J gene is TRBJ2-7, and TRBD2 aligns with 8 junction nucleotides. Sequences were obtained from PBMCs. This receptor was obtained from a man aged 35 to 55 with colorectal cancer. At the DNA level, the sequence is TGCAGCGTCCCTGCGGGGGGAACGCAGTACTTC. The resulting protein is CSVPAGGTQYF.